This T cell receptor beta chain is from a study of T-cell memory formation after mild COVID-19. The wider study: For the most part, TCR clusters were specific to one donor.

In its sample, this clonotype was seen a few times. Its antigen remains unknown. Germline CDR1 MNHEY, CDR2 SVGEGT. The CDR3 runs to 14 residues. V was clipped by 4 bases and J by 3 bases, with 12 bases between them. Findings and limits, study-wide: Several responding clones turned up in pre-infection memory, indicating that cross-reactive memory may have taken part.

Each CDR3 protein is one row after TCRdb ran MiXCR on the 5' RACE reads. The sample has some 200,000 distinct CDR3 sequences; about a fifth are singletons. Sequencing input: PBMCs or a T cell subset sorted from them (not recorded which). The V gene is TRBV6-2 or TRBV6-3, the J gene TRBJ1-2; D is possibly TRBD1 (5 bases). The TCR was taken from an adult woman who had mild COVID-19 (a few samples of this study predate the infection). Cell type and time point are not known. CDR3 bases: TGTGCCAGCAGTTTGAAACAGGCAGACTATGGCTACACCTTC. This gives the protein CASSLKQADYGYTF.